These 7 T cell receptor beta chains were all obtained from the same sample, sequenced in a study of OX40 agonist ivuxolimab in advanced cancers. Method: immunoSEQ multiplex PCR; TCRdb's copy keeps in-frame clones and lacks some. The sample records about 71,000 clones, approximately 80% being singletons. This sample comprised CD4+ or CD8+ T cells sorted from blood, obtained in a trial of the OX40 agonist ivuxolimab. All receptors derive from an adult with an advanced solid tumor such as melanoma, head and neck, liver or kidney cancer.

The chain recombines TRBV6-1 with TRBJ2-4; the match to TRBD2 covers 12 bases. CDR1 and CDR2 (germline): MNHNS, SASEGT. There are 19 residues in the CDR3. V shed 1 base, J shed 3 bases, and the junction held 10 bases outside the gene matches. The CDR3, as DNA: TGTGCCAGCAGTGAAGTAGGTGGAGCTAGCGGGAGGGGCAAAAACATTCAGTACTTC. Protein: CASSEVGGASGRGKNIQYF.

The genes are TRBV27 and TRBJ2-3; 12 bases agree with TRBD1. The CDR3 loop spans 16 amino acids. Germline loops: CDR1 MNHEY, CDR2 SMNVEV (reference sequence). Unmatched junction bases numbered 8, after V lost 8 bases and J lost 2 bases. CDR3 nucleotide sequence: TGTGCCAGCGGGGGACAGGGGGCGGTTTACACAGATACGCAGTATTTT. It translates to CASGGQGAVYTDTQYF.

This rearrangement joins TRBV11-3 to TRBJ1-1; D might be TRBD1 (5 bases). This CDR3 has 14 residues. The germline V gene encodes CDR1 SGHNT and CDR2 YENEEA. Trimming took 5 bases from V and 7 from J, leaving 17 bases between them. The DNA of the CDR3 is TGTGCCAGCAGCACGACGTCCCGGGACTTTGAAGCTTTCTTT. Amino acids: CASSTTSRDFEAFF.

V is TRBV2 and J is TRBJ1-5; D is unclear. V gave up 7 bases and J gave up 7 bases, with 11 bases separating them. This CDR3 contains 12 residues. The germline V gene has CDR1 SNHLY and CDR2 FYNNEI. The CDR3 nucleotides are TGTGCCAGCACCCCCTTTGGACAGCCCCAGCATTTT. Its translation is CASTPFGQPQHF.

The chain uses TRBV7-9 and TRBJ1-5; the D gene is possibly TRBD1 (6 bases). The CDR3 length is 14 residues. Germline V CDR1 and CDR2: SEHNR, FQNEAQ (reference sequence). Trimming cost V 1 base and J 4 bases, with 8 bases left between them. CDR3 coding DNA: TGTGCCAGCAGCTTAGGGACAGATAATCAGCCCCAGCATTTT. Its protein is CASSLGTDNQPQHF.

The J gene is TRBJ2-1, the V gene TRBV5-1; D call uncertain. From germline, CDR1 is SGHRS and CDR2 YFSETQ. The CDR3 length is 15 residues. Deletions cut 0 bases from V and 0 bases from J, with 7 bases between. CDR3 coding DNA: TGCGCCAGCAGCTTGGGTCGAAGCTCCTACAATGAGCAGTTCTTC. It translates to CASSLGRSSYNEQFF.

The chain recombines TRBV9 with TRBJ2-2; possible D gene TRBD1, 5 bases. This CDR3 has 14 residues. Germline CDR1 reads SGDLS; CDR2 reads YYNGEE. Trimming removed 3 bases from V and 6 bases from J, with 12 bases in between. CDR3 in DNA: TGTGCCAGCAGCGGGGGCACTGGACCCGGGGAGCTGTTTTTT. This codes for CASSGGTGPGELFF.